This T cell receptor beta chain was found in a study of cytomegalovirus exposure and HLA in healthy donors. V lost 3 bases to trimming and J lost 8 bases, with 15 bases between them. This CDR3 is 13 amino acids long. Germline-derived CDR1 and CDR2 are GTSNPN and SVGIG (reference sequence). Both 60 Vbeta primers and 13 Jbeta primers went into the PCR. Clones were read by immunoSEQ multiplex PCR, and TCRdb kept only the in-frame ones, dropping some. Of approximately 240,000 clones listed, 77% are singletons. The sequence was collected from a woman in her fifties or sixties in good health and CMV-seropositive. This rearrangement joins TRBV30 to TRBJ2-3; the D gene is possibly TRBD1 (5 bases). The sequencing input was PBMCs. Here the CDR3 reads CAWRGDVKGTQYF. The CDR3 DNA sequence: TGTGCCTGGAGAGGGGATGTTAAAGGTACGCAGTATTTT.